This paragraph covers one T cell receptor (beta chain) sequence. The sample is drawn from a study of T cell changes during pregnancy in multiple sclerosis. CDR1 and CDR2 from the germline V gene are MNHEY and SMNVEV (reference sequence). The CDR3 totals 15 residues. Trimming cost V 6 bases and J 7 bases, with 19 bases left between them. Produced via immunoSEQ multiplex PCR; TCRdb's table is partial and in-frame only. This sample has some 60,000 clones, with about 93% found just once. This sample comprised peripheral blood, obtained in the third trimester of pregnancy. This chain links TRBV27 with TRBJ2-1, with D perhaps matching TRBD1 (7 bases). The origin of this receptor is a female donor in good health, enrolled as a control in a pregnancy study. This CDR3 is CASSPDRVGGNEQFF. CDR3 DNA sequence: TGTGCCAGCAGCCCCGACAGGGTAGGAGGGAATGAGCAGTTCTTC.